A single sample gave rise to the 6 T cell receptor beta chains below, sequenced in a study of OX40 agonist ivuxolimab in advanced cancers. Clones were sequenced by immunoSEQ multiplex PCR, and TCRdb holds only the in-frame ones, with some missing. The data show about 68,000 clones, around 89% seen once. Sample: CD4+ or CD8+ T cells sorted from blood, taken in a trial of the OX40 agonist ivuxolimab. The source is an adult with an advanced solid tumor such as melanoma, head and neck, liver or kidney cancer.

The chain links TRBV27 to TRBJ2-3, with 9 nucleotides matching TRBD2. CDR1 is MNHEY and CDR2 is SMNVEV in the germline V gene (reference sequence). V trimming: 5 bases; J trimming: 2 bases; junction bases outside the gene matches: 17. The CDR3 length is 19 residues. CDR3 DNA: TGTGCCAGCAGTCCCCAACACCGACTAGCGGATCGGGTCACAGATACGCAGTATTTT. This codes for CASSPQHRLADRVTDTQYF.

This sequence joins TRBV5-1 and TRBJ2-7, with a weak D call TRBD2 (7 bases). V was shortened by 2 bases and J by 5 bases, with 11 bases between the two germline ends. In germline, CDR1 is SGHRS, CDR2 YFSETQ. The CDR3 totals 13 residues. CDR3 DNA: TGCGCCAGCAGCTTATCGGGGGGCAACGAGCAGTACTTC. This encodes CASSLSGGNEQYF.

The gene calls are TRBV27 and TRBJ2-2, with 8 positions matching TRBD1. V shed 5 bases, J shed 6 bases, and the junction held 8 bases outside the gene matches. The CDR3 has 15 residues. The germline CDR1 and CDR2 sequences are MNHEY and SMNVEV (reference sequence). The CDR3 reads CASSNYRGSAGELFF. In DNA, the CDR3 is TGTGCCAGCAGTAACTACAGGGGGTCTGCCGGGGAGCTGTTTTTT.

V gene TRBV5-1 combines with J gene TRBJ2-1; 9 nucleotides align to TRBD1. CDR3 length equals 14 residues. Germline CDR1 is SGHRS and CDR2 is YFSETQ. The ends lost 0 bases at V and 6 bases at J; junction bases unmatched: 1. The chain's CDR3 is CASSLDRGRNEQFF. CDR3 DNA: TGCGCCAGCAGCTTGGACAGGGGGCGCAATGAGCAGTTCTTC.

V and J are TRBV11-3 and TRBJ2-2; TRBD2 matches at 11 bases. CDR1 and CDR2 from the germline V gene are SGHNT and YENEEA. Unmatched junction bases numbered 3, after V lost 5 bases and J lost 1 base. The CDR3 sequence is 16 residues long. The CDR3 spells CASSPTSGRNTGELFF. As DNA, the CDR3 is TGTGCCAGCAGCCCTACTAGCGGGAGGAACACCGGGGAGCTGTTTTTT. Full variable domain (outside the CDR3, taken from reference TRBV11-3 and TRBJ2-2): EAGVVQSPRYKIIEKKQPVAFWCNPISGHNTLYWYLQNLGQGPELLIRYENEEAVDDSQLPKDRFSAERLKGVDSTLKIQPAELGDSAVYLCASSPTSGRNTGELFFGEGSRLTVL.

The CDR3 reads CASSVDRGGQPQHF. CDR3 DNA sequence: TGTGCCAGTAGTGTGGACAGGGGAGGCCAGCCCCAGCATTTT. The V and J genes are TRBV19 and TRBJ1-5; the match to TRBD1 covers 9 bases. J lost 7 bases, V lost 5 bases, and 6 bases had no gene match. CDR3 size: 14 residues. Germline-derived CDR1 and CDR2 are LNHDA and SQIVND (reference sequence).